This T cell receptor (beta chain) was retrieved from a study of blood T cell repertoires in COVID-19. Background on the study: Both acute and convalescent COVID-19 samples were obtained from the United States, Italy and Spain. PBMCs, B-cell-depleted T cells, or T cells provided the cDNA or gDNA that made up the material.

As handled by the study authors: Nucleated cell counts were estimated from reference gene primer amplification. Clones were sequenced by immunoSEQ multiplex PCR, and TCRdb holds only the in-frame ones, with some missing. That table furnishes V, J and clone size, whereas the DNA furnished D and trimming. The repertoire includes about 70,000 clones, 86% of them detected once, and less than 4% sits in the top ten. V shed 4 bases and J shed 8 bases, with 8 bases lying between them. The CDR3 is made up of 11 amino acids. The germline gives CDR1 SNHLY, CDR2 FYNNEI. Sequenced: peripheral blood. The V call is TRBV2, the J call TRBJ1-1, with D hard to call. The clonotype comes from a man in his 70s with active COVID-19. The CDR3 sequence: CASSVVPEAFF. In DNA form, the CDR3 reads TGTGCCAGCAGTGTTGTTCCGGAAGCTTTCTTT.